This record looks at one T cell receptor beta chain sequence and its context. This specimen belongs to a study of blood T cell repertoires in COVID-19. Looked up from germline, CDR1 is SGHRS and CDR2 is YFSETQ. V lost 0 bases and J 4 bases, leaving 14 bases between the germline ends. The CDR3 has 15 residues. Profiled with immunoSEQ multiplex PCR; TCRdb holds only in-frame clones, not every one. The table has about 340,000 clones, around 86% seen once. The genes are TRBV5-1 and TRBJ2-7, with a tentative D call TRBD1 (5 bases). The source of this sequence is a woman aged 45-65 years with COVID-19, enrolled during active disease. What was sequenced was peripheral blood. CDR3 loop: CASSLAAGPGYEQYF. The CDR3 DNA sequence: TGCGCCAGCAGCTTGGCGGCAGGGCCCGGGTACGAGCAGTACTTC. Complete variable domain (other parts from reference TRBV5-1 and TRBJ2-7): KAGVTQTPRYLIKTRGQQVTLSCSPISGHRSVSWYQQTPGQGLQFLFEYFSETQRNKGNFPGRFSGRQFSNSRSEMNVSTLELGDSALYLCASSLAAGPGYEQYFGPGTRLTVT.